What follows are 20 T cell receptor beta chains derived from one specimen sequenced in a study of T-cell memory formation after mild COVID-19. One entry per CDR3 protein, called by TCRdb with MiXCR from the 5' RACE reads. This repertoire shows about 560,000 distinct CDR3 sequences, roughly 22% found once; its top ten account for roughly 9.1%. Material: PBMCs or a T cell subset sorted from them (not recorded which). These receptors all come from an adult woman who had mild COVID-19 (a few samples of this study predate the infection). Cell type and time point are not known.

The gene calls are TRBV12-3 or TRBV12-4 and TRBJ2-2; D is uncertain. The CDR3 spans 14 residues. V lost 8 bases to trimming and J lost 6 bases, with 16 bases between them. The CDR3 nucleotides are TGTGCCAGCGGCTACTTACCGGGCGCCGGGGAGCTGTTTTTT. Encoded protein: CASGYLPGAGELFF.

This clonotype was detected ten times or more. This chain joins TRBV16 and TRBJ2-1; D is possibly TRBD2 (6 bases). The CDR3 covers 14 residues. CDR1 and CDR2 (germline): KGHSY, FQNENV. With 4 bases removed from V and 6 bases from J, the gap between germline ends came to 13 bases. The CDR3 loop is CASSRAGLINEQFF. The CDR3 DNA follows: TGTGCCAGCAGCCGAGCTGGACTAATCAATGAGCAGTTCTTC. The full variable domain, with the rest looked up from reference TRBV16 and TRBJ2-1, is GEEVAQTPKHLVRGEGQKAKLYCAPIKGHSYVFWYQQVLKNEFKFLISFQNENVFDETGMPKERFSAKCLPNSPCSLEIQATKLEDSAVYFCASSRAGLINEQFFGPGTRLTVL.

There are many counts of this clonotype. This sequence joins TRBV29-1 and TRBJ2-5; TRBD1 matches 7 bases. The CDR3 length is 12 residues. The V gene end was trimmed by 8 bases and the J gene end by 2 bases; junction bases not matched to a gene: 5. The germline CDR1 and CDR2 sequences are SQVTM and ANQGSEA. CDR3 loop: CSFGTAQETQYF. For the CDR3, the DNA is TGCAGCTTCGGGACAGCGCAAGAGACCCAGTACTTC.

The chain is built from TRBV2 and TRBJ2-7; tentative D call: TRBD1 (5 bases). The CDR3 totals 12 residues. The V gene lost 8 bases and the J gene lost 0 bases, with 8 bases spanning the gap. Germline-derived CDR1 and CDR2 are SNHLY and FYNNEI. The CDR3 loop reads CASAGSSYEQYF. As DNA, the CDR3 is TGTGCCAGCGCAGGGTCCTCCTACGAGCAGTACTTC.

A few counts support this clonotype. The rearrangement links TRBV30 to TRBJ1-5, with no clear D. The CDR3 totals 14 residues. Germline V CDR1 and CDR2: GTSNPN, SVGIG (reference sequence). V lost 4 bases to trimming and J lost 0 bases, with 10 bases between them. CDR3 sequence (DNA): TGTGCCTGGAAAACAGTCCTTAGCAATCAGCCCCAGCATTTT. It specifies CAWKTVLSNQPQHF.

This clonotype was observed at least ten times. The chain employs TRBV27 and TRBJ2-1; maybe TRBD2 (5 bases). Trimming removed 4 bases at V and 1 base at J, with 11 bases between. Germline V gene data show CDR1 as MNHEY and CDR2 as SMNVEV (reference sequence). CDR3 length equals 15 residues. The CDR3 DNA follows: TGTGCCAGCAGTTCCCTAGCTGGTTCCTACAATGAGCAGTTCTTC. Protein sequence: CASSSLAGSYNEQFF.

V gene TRBV4-2 combines with J gene TRBJ2-7; 8 nucleotides agree with TRBD2. V trimming: 0 bases; J trimming: 6 bases; junction bases outside the gene matches: 7. The CDR3 consists of 15 residues. The germline gives CDR1 LGHNA, CDR2 YNFKEQ. DNA of the CDR3: TGTGCCAGCAGCCAAGAATCGGGACTAGTATTCGAGCAGTACTTC. Protein: CASSQESGLVFEQYF.

The rearrangement joins TRBV4-3 to TRBJ1-5; the D gene is possibly TRBD1 (6 bases). The CDR3 sequence is 15 residues long. V lost 4 bases and J 3 bases, leaving 13 bases between the germline ends. CDR1 and CDR2 (germline): LGHNA, YSLEER. The CDR3 is CASSLVGGTNQPQHF. For the CDR3, the DNA is TGCGCCAGCAGCCTCGTAGGGGGTACCAATCAGCCCCAGCATTTT.

This chain uses TRBV27 with TRBJ2-5; D might be TRBD2 (6 bases). Trimming removed 1 base from V and 5 bases from J, with 11 bases in between. The length of the CDR3 is 14 residues. From germline, CDR1 is MNHEY and CDR2 SMNVEV (reference sequence). Here the CDR3 reads CASSLWGLGETQYF. In DNA, the CDR3 is TGTGCCAGCAGTTTATGGGGACTGGGGGAGACCCAGTACTTC.

This clonotype was picked up a small number of times. The V and J genes are TRBV18 and TRBJ2-1, with 12 bases lining up with TRBD2. V shed 4 bases, J shed 5 bases, and the junction held 3 bases outside the gene matches. There are 15 residues in the CDR3. Per germline, CDR1 KGHSH and CDR2 LQKENI. CDR3 in amino acids: CASSRTSGKNNEQFF. The CDR3, as DNA: TGTGCCAGCTCACGGACTAGCGGGAAAAACAATGAGCAGTTCTTC.

V is TRBV20-1 and J is TRBJ2-7, with D perhaps TRBD1 or TRBD2 (5 bases each). This CDR3 spans 13 amino acids. Germline V CDR1 and CDR2: DFQATT, SNEGSKA (reference sequence). Trimming stripped 4 bases from V and 4 bases from J, with 14 bases between. The CDR3 DNA sequence: TGCAGTGCTAAAACCGGGGCGATTTACGAGCAGTACTTC. The encoded protein is CSAKTGAIYEQYF.

J is TRBJ1-1 and V is TRBV20-1; D gene unclear. The CDR3 is made up of 12 amino acids. V was shortened by 5 bases and J by 1 base, with 8 bases between the two germline ends. Germline V CDR1 and CDR2: DFQATT, SNEGSKA (reference sequence). In DNA form, the CDR3 reads TGCAGTGCTTATAGACAGAACACTGAAGCTTTCTTT. Its translation: CSAYRQNTEAFF.

J is TRBJ2-3 and V is TRBV3-1; 9 bases match TRBD2. The CDR3 contains 17 residues. Germline V gene lookup returns CDR1 LGHDT and CDR2 YNNKEL (reference sequence). Trimming removed 1 base from V and 4 bases from J; junction bases left unmatched: 9. CDR3 amino acids: CASSQGKTSGFSDTQYF. The CDR3 nucleotides are TGTGCCAGCAGCCAAGGAAAGACTAGCGGCTTCTCAGATACGCAGTATTTT.

CDR3 nucleotides: TGCGCCAGCAGCTTGGACATGGGAGCCAAAAACATTCAGTACTTC. This translates into CASSLDMGAKNIQYF. The rearrangement joins TRBV5-1 to TRBJ2-4; no clear D. CDR1 and CDR2 from the germline V gene are SGHRS and YFSETQ. With 0 bases removed from V and 0 bases from J, the gap between germline ends came to 7 bases. The CDR3 is 15 residues long.

This clonotype showed up just a few times. The chain carries TRBV5-1 and TRBJ2-5; TRBD2 agrees at 8 bases. V shed 0 bases and J 3 bases; nucleotides not matched to a gene: 10. The germline V gene has CDR1 SGHRS and CDR2 YFSETQ. The CDR3 totals 17 residues. The CDR3 DNA reads TGCGCCAGCAGCTTGGTGGTCCTAGCGGGCAGAGAAGAGACCCAGTACTTC. This sequence encodes CASSLVVLAGREETQYF.

This rearrangement joins TRBV12-3 or TRBV12-4 to TRBJ2-5; D might be TRBD2 (5 bases). The CDR3 has 13 residues. Deletions cut 5 bases from V and 6 bases from J, with 13 bases between. CDR3: CASSSGGCKTQYF. Written as DNA, the CDR3 is TGTGCCAGCAGTAGCGGCGGTTGTAAGACCCAGTACTTC.

The chain uses TRBV7-6 and TRBJ2-2; possible D gene TRBD1, 6 bases. This CDR3 has 16 amino acids. Germline CDR1 SGHVS, CDR2 FNYEAQ. V lost 0 bases and J lost 3, with 11 bases in between. The CDR3 loop is CASSLAEGGYTGELFF. The CDR3 DNA reads TGTGCCAGCAGCTTAGCCGAAGGGGGTTACACCGGGGAGCTGTTTTTT.

The rearrangement joins TRBV5-5 to TRBJ2-1, with 10 nucleotides matching TRBD1. Germline assignment: CDR1 SGHKS and CDR2 YYEKEE (reference sequence). The ends lost 2 bases at V and 4 bases at J; junction bases unmatched: 3. The CDR3 extends over 15 amino acids. The DNA of the CDR3 is TGTGCCAGCAGCTTAGGGACAGGGGATTACAATGAGCAGTTCTTC. It codes for CASSLGTGDYNEQFF.

The sample holds a few counts of this clonotype. The V gene is TRBV5-6, the J gene TRBJ1-1; a possible D gene is TRBD1 (5 bases). The CDR3 is 14 residues long. Germline V gene data show CDR1 as SGHDT and CDR2 as YYEEEE. Trimming pared 4 bases from V and 0 bases from J, leaving 10 bases between. CDR3 sequence: CASSGRGMNTEAFF. CDR3 bases: TGTGCCAGCAGCGGGAGGGGAATGAACACTGAAGCTTTCTTT.

Only a few counts were recorded for this clonotype. The V gene is TRBV4-3, the J gene TRBJ2-3; 7 nucleotides match TRBD2. The CDR3 covers 16 residues. The V segment lost 1 base and the J segment 0 bases; nucleotides outside the gene matches: 4. From germline, CDR1 is LGHNA and CDR2 YSLEER. The CDR3 DNA is TGCGCCAGCAGCCAAGGAGGGCGGGGGAGCACAGATACGCAGTATTTT. It codes for CASSQGGRGSTDTQYF.